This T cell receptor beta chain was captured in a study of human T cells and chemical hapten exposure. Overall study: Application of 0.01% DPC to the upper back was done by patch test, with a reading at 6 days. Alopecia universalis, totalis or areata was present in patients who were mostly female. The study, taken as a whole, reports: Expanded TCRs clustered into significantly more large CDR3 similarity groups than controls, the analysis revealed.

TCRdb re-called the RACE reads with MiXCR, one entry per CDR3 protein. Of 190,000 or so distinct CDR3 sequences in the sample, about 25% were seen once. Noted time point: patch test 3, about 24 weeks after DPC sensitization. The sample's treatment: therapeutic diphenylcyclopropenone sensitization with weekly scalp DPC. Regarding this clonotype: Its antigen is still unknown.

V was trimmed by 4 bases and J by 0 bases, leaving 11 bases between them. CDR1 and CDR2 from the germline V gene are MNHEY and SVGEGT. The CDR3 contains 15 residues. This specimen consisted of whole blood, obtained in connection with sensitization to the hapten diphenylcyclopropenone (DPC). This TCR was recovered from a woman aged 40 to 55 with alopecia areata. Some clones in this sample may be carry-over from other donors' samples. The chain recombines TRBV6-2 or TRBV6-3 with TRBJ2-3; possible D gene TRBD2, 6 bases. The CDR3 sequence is CASSSTSPSTDTQYF. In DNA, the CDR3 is TGTGCCAGCAGTTCGACTAGTCCTAGCACAGATACGCAGTATTTT.